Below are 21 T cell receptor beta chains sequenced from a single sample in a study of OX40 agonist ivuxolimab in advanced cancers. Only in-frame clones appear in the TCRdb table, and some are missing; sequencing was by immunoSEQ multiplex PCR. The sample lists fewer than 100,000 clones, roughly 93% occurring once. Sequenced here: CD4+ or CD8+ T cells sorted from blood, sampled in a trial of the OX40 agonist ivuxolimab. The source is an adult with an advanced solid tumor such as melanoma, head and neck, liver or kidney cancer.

CDR3 amino acids: CASSKRTGRWPGTEAFF. The CDR3, as DNA: TGTGCCAGCTCAAAACGGACAGGCCGATGGCCGGGCACTGAAGCTTTCTTT. The chain has TRBV18 and TRBJ1-1; 7 positions match TRBD1. Germline CDR1 KGHSH, CDR2 LQKENI. The CDR3 runs to 17 residues. The ends lost 5 bases at V and 4 bases at J; junction bases unmatched: 16.

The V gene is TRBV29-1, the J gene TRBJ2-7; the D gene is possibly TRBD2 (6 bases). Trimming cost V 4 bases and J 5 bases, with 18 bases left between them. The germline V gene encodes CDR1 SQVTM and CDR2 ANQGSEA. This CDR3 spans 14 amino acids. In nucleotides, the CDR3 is TGCAGCGTTGGGAGGGGCCCAGTAGGGGACGAGCAGTACTTC. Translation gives CSVGRGPVGDEQYF.

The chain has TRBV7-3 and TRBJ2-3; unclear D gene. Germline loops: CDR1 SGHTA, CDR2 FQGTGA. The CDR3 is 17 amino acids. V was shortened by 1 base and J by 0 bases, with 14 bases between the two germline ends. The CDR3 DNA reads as TGTGCCAGCAGCTTAATGAGCAGAGCTACTAGCACAGATACGCAGTATTTT. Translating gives CASSLMSRATSTDTQYF.

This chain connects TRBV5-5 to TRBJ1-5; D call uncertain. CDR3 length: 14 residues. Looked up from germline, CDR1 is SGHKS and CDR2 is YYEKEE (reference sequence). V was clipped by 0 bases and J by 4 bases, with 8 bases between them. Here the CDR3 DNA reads TGTGCCAGCAGCTTGGAGGTCTCGAATCAGCCCCAGCATTTT. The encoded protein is CASSLEVSNQPQHF.

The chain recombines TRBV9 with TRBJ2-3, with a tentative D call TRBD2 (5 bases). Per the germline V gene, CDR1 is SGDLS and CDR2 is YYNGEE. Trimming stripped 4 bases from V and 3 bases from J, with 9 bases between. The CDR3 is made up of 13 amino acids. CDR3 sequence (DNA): TGTGCCAGCAGCCCCGGGGTGACAGATACGCAGTATTTT. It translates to CASSPGVTDTQYF.

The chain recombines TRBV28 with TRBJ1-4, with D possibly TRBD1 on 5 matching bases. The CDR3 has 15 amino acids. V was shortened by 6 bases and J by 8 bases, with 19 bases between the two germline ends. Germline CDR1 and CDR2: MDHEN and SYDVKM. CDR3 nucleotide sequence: TGTGCCAGCAGCTTAGTCGGCGGGGGTAAAGAAAAACTGTTTTTT. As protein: CASSLVGGGKEKLFF.

The CDR3 spells CASSQGGLAKDTQYF. The CDR3 DNA is TGTGCCAGCAGCCAAGGTGGACTAGCTAAAGATACGCAGTATTTT. The rearrangement joins TRBV14 to TRBJ2-3; TRBD2 matches 8 bases. This CDR3 comprises 15 residues. With V trimmed by 1 base and J by 5 bases, 5 bases remained unmatched. Looked up from germline, CDR1 is SGHDN and CDR2 is FVKESK.

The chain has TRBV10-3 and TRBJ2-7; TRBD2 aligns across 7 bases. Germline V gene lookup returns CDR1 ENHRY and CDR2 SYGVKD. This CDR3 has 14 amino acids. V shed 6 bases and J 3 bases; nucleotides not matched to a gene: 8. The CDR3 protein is CAISPLAADYEQYF. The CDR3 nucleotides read TGTGCCATCAGCCCTCTAGCGGCCGACTACGAGCAGTACTTC.

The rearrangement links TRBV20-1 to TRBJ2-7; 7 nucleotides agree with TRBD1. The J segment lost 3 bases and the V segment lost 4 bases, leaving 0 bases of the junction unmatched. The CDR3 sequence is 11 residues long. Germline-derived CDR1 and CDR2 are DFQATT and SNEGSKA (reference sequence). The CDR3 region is CSATGGYEQYF. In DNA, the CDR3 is TGCAGTGCTACAGGGGGCTACGAGCAGTACTTC.

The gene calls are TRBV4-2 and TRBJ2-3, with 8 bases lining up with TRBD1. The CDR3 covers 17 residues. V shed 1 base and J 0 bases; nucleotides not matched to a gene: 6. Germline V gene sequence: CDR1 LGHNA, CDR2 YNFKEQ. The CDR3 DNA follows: TGTGCCAGCAGCCAAGTACTAGGACAGGGAAGCACAGATACGCAGTATTTT. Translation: CASSQVLGQGSTDTQYF.

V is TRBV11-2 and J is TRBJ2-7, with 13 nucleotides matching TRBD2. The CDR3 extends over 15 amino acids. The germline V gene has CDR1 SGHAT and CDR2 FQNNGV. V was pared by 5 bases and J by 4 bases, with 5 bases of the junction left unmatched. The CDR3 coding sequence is TGTGCCAGCAGCGTTGGGACTAGCGGGGTTTACGAGCAGTACTTC. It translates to CASSVGTSGVYEQYF.

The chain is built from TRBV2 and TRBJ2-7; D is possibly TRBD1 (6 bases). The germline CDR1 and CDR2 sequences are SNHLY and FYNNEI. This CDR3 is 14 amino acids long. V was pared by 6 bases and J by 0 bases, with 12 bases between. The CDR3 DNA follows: TGTGCCAGCAGGATACAGGGAAACTCCTACGAGCAGTACTTC. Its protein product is CASRIQGNSYEQYF.

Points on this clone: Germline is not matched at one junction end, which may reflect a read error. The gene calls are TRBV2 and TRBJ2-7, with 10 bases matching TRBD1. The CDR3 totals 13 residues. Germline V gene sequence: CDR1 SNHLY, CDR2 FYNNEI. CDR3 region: CASSESPGQGYGF. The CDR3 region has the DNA TGTGCCAGCAGTGAATCTCCGGGACAGGGGTATGGGTTC.

The CDR3 sequence: CAWSGPGNQPQHF. Written as DNA, the CDR3 is TGTGCCTGGAGTGGGCCAGGGAATCAGCCCCAGCATTTT. The rearrangement links TRBV30 to TRBJ1-5, with a possible D match to TRBD1 (5 bases). Germline CDR1 reads GTSNPN; CDR2 reads SVGIG (reference sequence). This CDR3 region has 13 residues. V was cut by 1 base and J by 4 bases, with 8 bases left in between.

The CDR3 sequence is CASSLRPEFNEKLFF. DNA of the CDR3: TGTGCCAGCAGCTTACGGCCAGAGTTTAATGAAAAACTGTTTTTT. The chain carries TRBV11-2 and TRBJ1-4; D remains unclear. Trimming shortened V by 2 bases and J by 4 bases, and 11 bases separated the two germline ends. Germline V CDR1 and CDR2: SGHAT, FQNNGV. This CDR3 spans 15 amino acids.

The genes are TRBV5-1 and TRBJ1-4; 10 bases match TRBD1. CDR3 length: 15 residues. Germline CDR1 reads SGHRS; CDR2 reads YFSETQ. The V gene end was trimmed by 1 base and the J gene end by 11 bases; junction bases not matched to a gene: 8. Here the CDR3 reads CASSLFGDRGEKLFF. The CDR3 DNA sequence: TGCGCCAGCAGCTTGTTTGGGGACAGGGGAGAGAAACTGTTTTTT.

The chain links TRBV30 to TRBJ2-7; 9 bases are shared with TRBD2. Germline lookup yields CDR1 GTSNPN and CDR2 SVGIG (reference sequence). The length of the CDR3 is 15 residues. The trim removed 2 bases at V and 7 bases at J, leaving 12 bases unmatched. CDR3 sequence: CAWSKGLARAKEQYF. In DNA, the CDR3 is TGTGCCTGGAGTAAGGGACTAGCCCGGGCTAAGGAGCAGTACTTC. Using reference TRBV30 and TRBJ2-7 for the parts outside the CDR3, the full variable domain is SQTIHQWPATLVQPVGSPLSLECTVEGTSNPNLYWYRQAAGRGLQLLFYSVGIGQISSEVPQNLSASRPQDRQFILSSKKLLLSDSGFYLCAWSKGLARAKEQYFGPGTRLTVT.

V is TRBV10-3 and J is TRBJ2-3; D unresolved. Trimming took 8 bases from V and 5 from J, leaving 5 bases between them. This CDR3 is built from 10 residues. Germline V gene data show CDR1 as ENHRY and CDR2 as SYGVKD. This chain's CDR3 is CAIGRDTQYF. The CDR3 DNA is TGTGCCATCGGACGAGATACGCAGTATTTT.

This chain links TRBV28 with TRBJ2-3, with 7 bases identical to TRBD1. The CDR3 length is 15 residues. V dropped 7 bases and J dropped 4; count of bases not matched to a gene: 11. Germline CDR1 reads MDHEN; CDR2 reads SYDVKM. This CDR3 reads CASIETRGSSDTQYF. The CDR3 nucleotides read TGTGCCAGCATCGAGACCAGGGGGTCTTCAGATACGCAGTATTTT.

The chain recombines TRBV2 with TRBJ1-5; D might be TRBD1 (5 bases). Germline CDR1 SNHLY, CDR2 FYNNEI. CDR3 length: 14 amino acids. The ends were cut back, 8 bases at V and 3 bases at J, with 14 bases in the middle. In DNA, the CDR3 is TGTGCCAGCGTTAGGGGAGGGTCCAATCAGCCCCAGCATTTT. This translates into CASVRGGSNQPQHF. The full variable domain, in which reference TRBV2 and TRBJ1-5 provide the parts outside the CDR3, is EPEVTQTPSHQVTQMGQEVILRCVPISNHLYFYWYRQILGQKVEFLVSFYNNEISEKSEIFDDQFSVERPDGSNFTLKIRSTKLEDSAMYFCASVRGGSNQPQHFGDGTRLSIL.

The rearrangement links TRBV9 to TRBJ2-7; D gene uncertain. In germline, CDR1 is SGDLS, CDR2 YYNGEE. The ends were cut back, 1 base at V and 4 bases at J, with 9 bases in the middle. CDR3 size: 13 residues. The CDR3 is CASSVTPTYEQYF. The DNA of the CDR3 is TGTGCCAGCAGCGTAACCCCCACGTACGAGCAGTACTTC.